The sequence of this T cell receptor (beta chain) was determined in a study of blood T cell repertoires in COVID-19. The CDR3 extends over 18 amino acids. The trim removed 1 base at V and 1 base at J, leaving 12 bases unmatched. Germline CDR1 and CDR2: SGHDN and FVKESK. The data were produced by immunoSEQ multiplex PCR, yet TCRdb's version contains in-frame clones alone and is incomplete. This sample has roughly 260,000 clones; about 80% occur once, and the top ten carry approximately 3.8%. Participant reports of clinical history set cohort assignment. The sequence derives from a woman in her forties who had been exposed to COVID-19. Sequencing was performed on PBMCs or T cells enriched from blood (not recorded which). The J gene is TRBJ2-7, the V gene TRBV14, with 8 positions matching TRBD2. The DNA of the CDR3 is TGTGCCAGCAGCCAAGGAGTTATGTCGGGACTAGTATCCTACGAGCAGTACTTC. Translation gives CASSQGVMSGLVSYEQYF. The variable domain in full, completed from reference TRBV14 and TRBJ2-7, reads EAGVTQFPSHSVIEKGQTVTLRCDPISGHDNLYWYRRVMGKEIKFLLHFVKESKQDESGMPNNRFLAERTGGTYSTLKVQPAELEDSGVYFCASSQGVMSGLVSYEQYFGPGTRLTVT.